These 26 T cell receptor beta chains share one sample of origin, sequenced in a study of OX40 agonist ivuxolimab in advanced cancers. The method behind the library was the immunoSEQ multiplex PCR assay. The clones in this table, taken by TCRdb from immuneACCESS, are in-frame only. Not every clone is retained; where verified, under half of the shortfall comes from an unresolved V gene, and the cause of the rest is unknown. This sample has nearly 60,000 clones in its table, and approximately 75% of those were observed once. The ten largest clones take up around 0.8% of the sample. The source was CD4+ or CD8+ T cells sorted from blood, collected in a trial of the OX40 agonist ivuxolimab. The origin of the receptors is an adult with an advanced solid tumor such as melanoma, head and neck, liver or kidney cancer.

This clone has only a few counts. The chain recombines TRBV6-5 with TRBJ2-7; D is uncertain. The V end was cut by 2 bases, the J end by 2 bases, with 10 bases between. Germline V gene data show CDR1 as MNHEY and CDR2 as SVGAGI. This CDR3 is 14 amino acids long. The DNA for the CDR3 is TGTGCCAGCAGTTACAATGCCGGCGCCTACGAGCAGTACTTC. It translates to CASSYNAGAYEQYF.

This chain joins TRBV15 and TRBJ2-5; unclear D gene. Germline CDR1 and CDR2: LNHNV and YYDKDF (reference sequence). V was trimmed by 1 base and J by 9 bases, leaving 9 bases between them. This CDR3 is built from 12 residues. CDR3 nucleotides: TGTGCCACCAGCAGAGGCCAGATAGCCCAGTACTTC. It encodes CATSRGQIAQYF.

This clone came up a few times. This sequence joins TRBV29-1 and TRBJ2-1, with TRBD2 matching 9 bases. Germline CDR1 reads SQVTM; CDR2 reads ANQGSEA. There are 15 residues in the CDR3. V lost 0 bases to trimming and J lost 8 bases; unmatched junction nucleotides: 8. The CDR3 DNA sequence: TGCAGCGTTGAAGATCGAGTTGCTAGCGGGGATGAGCAGTTCTTC. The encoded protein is CSVEDRVASGDEQFF.

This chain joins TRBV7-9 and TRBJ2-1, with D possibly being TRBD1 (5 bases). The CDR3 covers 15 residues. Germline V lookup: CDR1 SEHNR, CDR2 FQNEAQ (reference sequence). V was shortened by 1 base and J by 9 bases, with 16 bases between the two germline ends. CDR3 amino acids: CASSLGTYQGTEQFF. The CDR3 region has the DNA TGTGCCAGCAGCTTAGGGACCTACCAGGGTACTGAGCAGTTCTTC.

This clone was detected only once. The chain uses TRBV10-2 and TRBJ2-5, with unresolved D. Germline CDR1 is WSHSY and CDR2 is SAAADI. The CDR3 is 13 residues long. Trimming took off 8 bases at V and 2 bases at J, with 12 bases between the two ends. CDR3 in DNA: TGCGCCAGCTGTCACCCAGAACAAGAGACCCAGTACTTC. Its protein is CASCHPEQETQYF.

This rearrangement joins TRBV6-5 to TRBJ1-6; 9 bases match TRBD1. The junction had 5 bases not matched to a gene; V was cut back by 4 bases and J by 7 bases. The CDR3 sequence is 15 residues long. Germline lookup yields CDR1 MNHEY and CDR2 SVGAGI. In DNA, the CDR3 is TGTGCCAGCAGTTTACGGGGACAGGGAAATTCACCCCTCCACTTT. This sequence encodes CASSLRGQGNSPLHF.

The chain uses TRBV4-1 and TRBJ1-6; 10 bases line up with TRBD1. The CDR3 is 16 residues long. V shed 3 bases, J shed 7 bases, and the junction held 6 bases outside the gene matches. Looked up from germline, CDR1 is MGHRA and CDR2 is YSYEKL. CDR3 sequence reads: CASSQTGGADNSPLHF. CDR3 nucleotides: TGCGCCAGCAGCCAGACAGGGGGCGCAGACAATTCACCCCTCCACTTT.

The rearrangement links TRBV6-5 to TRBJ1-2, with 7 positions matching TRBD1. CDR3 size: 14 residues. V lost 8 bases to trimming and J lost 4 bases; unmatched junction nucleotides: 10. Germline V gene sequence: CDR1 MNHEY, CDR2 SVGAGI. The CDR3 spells CASSGGEWGYGYTF. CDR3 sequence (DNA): TGTGCCAGCTCAGGGGGGGAATGGGGCTATGGCTACACCTTC.

This CDR3 reads CASSPGQGAFEQFF. For the CDR3, the DNA is TGTGCCAGCAGTCCAGGACAGGGGGCTTTCGAGCAGTTCTTC. The chain uses TRBV6-5 and TRBJ2-1, with 11 bases matching TRBD1. Germline V gene sequence: CDR1 MNHEY, CDR2 SVGAGI. The CDR3 length is 14 residues. V was pared by 5 bases and J by 10 bases, with 7 bases of the junction left unmatched.

CDR3 coding DNA: TGCGCCAGCAGCTTGCAGAGCAGGGAGGTTGATGGCTACACCTTC. Its translation is CASSLQSREVDGYTF. The V call is TRBV5-1, the J call TRBJ1-2, with a possible D match to TRBD1 (5 bases). The CDR3 covers 15 residues. The V gene lost 1 base and the J gene lost 6 bases, with 16 bases spanning the gap. The germline V gene encodes CDR1 SGHRS and CDR2 YFSETQ.

In nucleotides, the CDR3 is TGTGCCAGCAGCTTGGTCCGGGGTTCCTACAATGAGCAGTTCTTC. Encoded protein: CASSLVRGSYNEQFF. The rearrangement uses TRBV5-4 and TRBJ2-1; maybe TRBD2 (5 bases). The V end lost 0 bases, the J end lost 1 base, and 8 bases lay between the germline ends. The CDR3 sequence is 15 residues long. The germline V gene encodes CDR1 SGHNT and CDR2 YYREEE (reference sequence). Filled out from reference TRBV5-4 and TRBJ2-1, the complete variable domain reads ETGVTQSPTHLIKTRGQQVTLRCSSQSGHNTVSWYQQALGQGPQFIFQYYREEENGRGNFPPRFSGLQFPNYSSELNVNALELDDSALYLCASSLVRGSYNEQFFGPGTRLTVL.

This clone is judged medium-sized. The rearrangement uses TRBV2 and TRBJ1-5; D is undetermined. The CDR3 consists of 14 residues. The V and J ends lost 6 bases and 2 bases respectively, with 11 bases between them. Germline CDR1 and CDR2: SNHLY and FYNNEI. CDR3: CASRPDSGNQPQHF. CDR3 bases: TGTGCCAGCAGACCAGACTCGGGCAATCAGCCCCAGCATTTT.

Here the CDR3 DNA reads TGTGCCAGCAGTGAATACGGCAGGGTGAACACTGAAGCTTTCTTT. The encoded protein is CASSEYGRVNTEAFF. V is TRBV25-1 and J is TRBJ1-1; D perhaps matches TRBD1 (5 bases). The CDR3 totals 15 residues. Between the trimmed V and J ends, which lost 0 bases and 0 bases, there was a span of 8 bases. CDR1 and CDR2 (germline): MGHDK, SYGVNS.

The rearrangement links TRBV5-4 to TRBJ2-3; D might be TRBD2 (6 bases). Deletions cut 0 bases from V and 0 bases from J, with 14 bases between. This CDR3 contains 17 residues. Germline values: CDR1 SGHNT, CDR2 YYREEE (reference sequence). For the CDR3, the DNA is TGTGCCAGCAGCTTGGGGGGACTGCGAAGAAGCACAGATACGCAGTATTTT. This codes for CASSLGGLRRSTDTQYF.

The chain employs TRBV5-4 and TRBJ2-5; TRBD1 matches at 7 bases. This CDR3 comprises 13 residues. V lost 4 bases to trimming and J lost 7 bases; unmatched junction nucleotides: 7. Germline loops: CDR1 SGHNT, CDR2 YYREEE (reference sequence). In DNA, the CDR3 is TGTGCCAGCAGCCTAGACAGGGTTTGGACCCAGTACTTC. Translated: CASSLDRVWTQYF.

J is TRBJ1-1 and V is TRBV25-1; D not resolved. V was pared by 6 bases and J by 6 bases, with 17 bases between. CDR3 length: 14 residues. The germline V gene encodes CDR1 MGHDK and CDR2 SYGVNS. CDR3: CASRSEKPFSEAFF. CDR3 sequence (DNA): TGTGCCAGCAGGTCAGAGAAGCCTTTCTCTGAAGCTTTCTTT.

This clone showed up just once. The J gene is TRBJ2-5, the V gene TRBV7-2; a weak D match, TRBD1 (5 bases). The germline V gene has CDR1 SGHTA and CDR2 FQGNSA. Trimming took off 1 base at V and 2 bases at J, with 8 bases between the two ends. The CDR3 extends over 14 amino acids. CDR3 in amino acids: CASSLGGQQETQYF. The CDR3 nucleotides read TGTGCCAGCAGCTTAGGGGGCCAACAAGAGACCCAGTACTTC.

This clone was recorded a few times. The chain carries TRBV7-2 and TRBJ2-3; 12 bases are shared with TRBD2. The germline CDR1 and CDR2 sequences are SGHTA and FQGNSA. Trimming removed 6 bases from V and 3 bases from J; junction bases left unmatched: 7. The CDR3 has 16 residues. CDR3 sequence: CASRRTSGTLTDTQYF. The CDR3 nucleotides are TGTGCCAGCAGAAGGACTAGCGGGACCTTAACAGATACGCAGTATTTT. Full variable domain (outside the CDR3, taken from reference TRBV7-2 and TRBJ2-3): GAGVSQSPSNKVTEKGKDVELRCDPISGHTALYWYRQSLGQGLEFLIYFQGNSAPDKSGLPSDRFSAERTGGSVSTLTIQRTQQEDSAVYLCASRRTSGTLTDTQYFGPGTRLTVL.

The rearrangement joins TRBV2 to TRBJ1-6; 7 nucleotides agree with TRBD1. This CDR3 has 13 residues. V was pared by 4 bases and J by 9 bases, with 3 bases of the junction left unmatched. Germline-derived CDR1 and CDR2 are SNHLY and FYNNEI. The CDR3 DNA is TGTGCCAGCAGTGGACAGGGTGGTTCACCCCTCCACTTT. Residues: CASSGQGGSPLHF. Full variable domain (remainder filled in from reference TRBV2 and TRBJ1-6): EPEVTQTPSHQVTQMGQEVILRCVPISNHLYFYWYRQILGQKVEFLVSFYNNEISEKSEIFDDQFSVERPDGSNFTLKIRSTKLEDSAMYFCASSGQGGSPLHFGNGTRLTVT.

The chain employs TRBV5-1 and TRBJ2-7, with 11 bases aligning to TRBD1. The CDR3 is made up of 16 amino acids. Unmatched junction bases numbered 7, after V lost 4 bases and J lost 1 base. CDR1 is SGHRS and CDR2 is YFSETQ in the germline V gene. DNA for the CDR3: TGCGCCAGCAGCGAAGGACAGGGGGCGCGATCCTACGAGCAGTACTTC. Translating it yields CASSEGQGARSYEQYF.

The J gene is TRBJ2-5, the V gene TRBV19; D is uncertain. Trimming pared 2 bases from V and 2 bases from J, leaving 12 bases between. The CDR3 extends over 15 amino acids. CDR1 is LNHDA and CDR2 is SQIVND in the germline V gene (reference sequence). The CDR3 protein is CASSISARRQETQYF. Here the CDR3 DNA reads TGTGCCAGTAGTATATCGGCTAGGCGACAAGAGACCCAGTACTTC.

The chain's CDR3 is CASRQGALDEQYF. The CDR3 DNA reads as TGCGCCAGCAGACAGGGGGCGCTTGACGAGCAGTACTTC. The J gene is TRBJ2-7, the V gene TRBV5-1; 9 bases fit TRBD1. The V segment lost 5 bases and the J segment 5 bases; nucleotides outside the gene matches: 5. This CDR3 has 13 residues. Germline CDR1 and CDR2: SGHRS and YFSETQ. The full variable domain, in which reference TRBV5-1 and TRBJ2-7 provide the parts outside the CDR3, is KAGVTQTPRYLIKTRGQQVTLSCSPISGHRSVSWYQQTPGQGLQFLFEYFSETQRNKGNFPGRFSGRQFSNSRSEMNVSTLELGDSALYLCASRQGALDEQYFGPGTRLTVT.

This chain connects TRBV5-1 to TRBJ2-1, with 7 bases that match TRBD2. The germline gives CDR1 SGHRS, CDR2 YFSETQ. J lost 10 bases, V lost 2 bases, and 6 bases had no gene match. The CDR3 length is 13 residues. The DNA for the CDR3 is TGCGCCAGCAGCTTACAGACGGGAGGAGAGCAGTTCTTC. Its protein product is CASSLQTGGEQFF.

CDR3 loop: CASSEAIFGNQPQHF. The CDR3 DNA reads TGTGCCAGCAGTGAAGCCATATTTGGCAATCAGCCCCAGCATTTT. The chain joins TRBV6-1 to TRBJ1-5; D gene unclear. The CDR3 length is 15 residues. Between the trimmed V and J ends, which lost 0 bases and 2 bases, there was a span of 8 bases. The germline V gene encodes CDR1 MNHNS and CDR2 SASEGT.

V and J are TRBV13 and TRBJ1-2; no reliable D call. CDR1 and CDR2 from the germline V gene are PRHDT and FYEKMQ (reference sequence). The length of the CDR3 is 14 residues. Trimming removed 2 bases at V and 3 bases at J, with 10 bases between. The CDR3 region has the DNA TGTGCCAGCAGCTTAAGAGGCGCGGACTATGGCTACACCTTC. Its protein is CASSLRGADYGYTF.

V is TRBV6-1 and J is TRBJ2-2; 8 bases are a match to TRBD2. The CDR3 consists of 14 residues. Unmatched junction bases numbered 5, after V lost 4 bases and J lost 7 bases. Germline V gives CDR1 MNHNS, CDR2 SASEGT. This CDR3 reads CASSALAGVGELFF. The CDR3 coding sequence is TGTGCCAGCAGTGCCCTAGCGGGTGTCGGGGAGCTGTTTTTT.